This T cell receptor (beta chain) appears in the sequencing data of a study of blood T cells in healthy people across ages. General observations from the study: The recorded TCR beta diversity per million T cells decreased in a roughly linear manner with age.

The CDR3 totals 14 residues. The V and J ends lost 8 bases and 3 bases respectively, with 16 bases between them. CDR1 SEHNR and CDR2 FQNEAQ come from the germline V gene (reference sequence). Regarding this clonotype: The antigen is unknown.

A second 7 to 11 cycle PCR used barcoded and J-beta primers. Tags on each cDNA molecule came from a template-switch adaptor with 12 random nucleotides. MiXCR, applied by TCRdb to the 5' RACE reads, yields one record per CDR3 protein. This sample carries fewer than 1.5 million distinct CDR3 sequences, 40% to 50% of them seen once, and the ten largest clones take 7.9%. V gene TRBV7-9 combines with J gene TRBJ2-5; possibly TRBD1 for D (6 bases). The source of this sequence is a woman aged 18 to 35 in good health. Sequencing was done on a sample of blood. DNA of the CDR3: TGTGCCAGCGGCCTACAGGGAACCAAAGAGACCCAGTACTTC. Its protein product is CASGLQGTKETQYF.